These 10 T cell receptor beta chains were all obtained from the same sample, sequenced in a study of identical twins. One entry per CDR3 protein results from TCRdb running MiXCR on the 5' RACE reads. The sample shows 200,000 to 250,000 distinct CDR3 sequences, about 13% of them seen only once. In addition, the sample was reused for a study of yellow fever vaccine responses in identical twins.

The specimen sequenced was memory (CD45RO+) T cells sorted from blood. These receptor sequences come from a woman aged 18-29 years in good health.

This clonotype was found many times. The V and J genes are TRBV12-3 or TRBV12-4 and TRBJ2-1; unclear D gene. Trimming cost V 1 base and J 5 bases, with 9 bases left between them. This CDR3 is 14 amino acids long. The CDR3 DNA reads TGTGCCAGCAGTTTAGTGGTCAGAGACAATGAGCAGTTCTTC. Its protein product is CASSLVVRDNEQFF.

V usage is TRBV6-4 and J usage is TRBJ2-1, with 14 bases that match TRBD2. The CDR3 has 16 residues. Germline V CDR1 and CDR2: MRHNA, SNTAGT. Losses at the gene ends were 6 bases for V and 2 bases for J; bases not matched to a gene: 3. CDR3 residues: CASRKTSGGAYNEQFF. CDR3 DNA sequence: TGTGCCAGCAGAAAGACTAGCGGGGGGGCCTACAATGAGCAGTTCTTC.

The chain is built from TRBV9 and TRBJ2-7; D is perhaps TRBD1 or TRBD2 (5 bases each). Germline V lookup: CDR1 SGDLS, CDR2 YYNGEE. The V end was cut by 0 bases, the J end by 7 bases, with 20 bases between. The CDR3 is 16 residues long. The CDR3 sequence is CASSVGSGRKYVEQYF. The CDR3 DNA sequence: TGTGCCAGCAGCGTAGGATCGGGACGGAAGTACGTGGAGCAGTACTTC.

The V and J genes are TRBV9 and TRBJ1-1, with 8 bases that match TRBD1. The germline V gene encodes CDR1 SGDLS and CDR2 YYNGEE. The length of the CDR3 is 11 residues. V lost 3 bases and J lost 11; bases outside the gene matches: 3. The CDR3 sequence is CASSDRGDAFF. The CDR3, as DNA: TGTGCCAGCAGCGACAGGGGGGATGCTTTCTTT.

This clonotype was found a few times. Compared with germline, one end of the junction differs, possibly owing to a read error. The chain is built from TRBV7-7 and TRBJ2-3; D is uncertain. There are 15 residues in the CDR3. The germline CDR1 and CDR2 sequences are SSHAT and FNYEAQ (reference sequence). The CDR3 reads CASSLGSSRTDTQYF. The CDR3, as DNA: TGTGCTAGCAGCTTAGGATCGTCCCGCACAGATACGCAGTATTTT. Drawing the rest from reference TRBV7-7 and TRBJ2-3, the complete variable domain is GAGVSQSPRYKVTKRGQDVTLRCDPISSHATLYWYQQALGQGPEFLTYFNYEAQPDKSGLPSDRFSAERPEGSISTLTIQRTEQRDSAMYRCASSLGSSRTDTQYFGPGTRLTVL.

This clonotype has ten or more counts. The rearrangement uses TRBV6-2 or TRBV6-3 and TRBJ1-1; D uncertain. The CDR3 sequence is 14 residues long. Trimming took off 2 bases at V and 0 bases at J, with 7 bases between the two ends. The germline V gene has CDR1 MNHEY and CDR2 SVGEGT. The CDR3 bases are TGTGCCAGCAGTTACCTGAACCTGAACACTGAAGCTTTCTTT. Translation gives CASSYLNLNTEAFF.

In nucleotides, the CDR3 is TGTGCCACCAGCGATAAGGGGGACACCGGGGAGCTGTTTTTT. Translating gives CATSDKGDTGELFF. The chain has TRBV24-1 and TRBJ2-2, with a possible D match to TRBD1 (6 bases). The germline V gene has CDR1 KGHDR and CDR2 SFDVKD. The V end was cut by 7 bases, the J end by 3 bases, with 11 bases between. This CDR3 is 14 amino acids long.

This clonotype was found a few times. V gene TRBV15 combines with J gene TRBJ2-7, with TRBD1 matching 9 bases. Per germline, CDR1 LNHNV and CDR2 YYDKDF (reference sequence). This CDR3 contains 13 residues. After removal of 4 bases from V and 3 bases from J, the junction contained 1 base not matched to a gene. The CDR3 protein is CATSKDRGYEQYF. The CDR3 coding sequence is TGTGCCACCAGCAAGGACAGGGGCTACGAGCAGTACTTC.

This clonotype was observed a single time. The chain is built from TRBV20-1 and TRBJ2-5; TRBD2 aligns across 8 bases. Germline lookup yields CDR1 DFQATT and CDR2 SNEGSKA (reference sequence). Trimming cost V 5 bases and J 2 bases; bases outside gene matches: 10. The CDR3 is made up of 15 amino acids. As DNA, the CDR3 is TGCAGTGCTTACATAGCGGGAAAGCAACAAGAGACCCAGTACTTC. Protein product: CSAYIAGKQQETQYF.

The chain carries TRBV6-2 or TRBV6-3 and TRBJ2-2; 8 bases are shared with TRBD1. The CDR3 loop spans 15 amino acids. Germline V gene data show CDR1 as MNHEY and CDR2 as SVGEGT. V shed 2 bases, J shed 5 bases, and the junction held 4 bases outside the gene matches. The CDR3 here is CASSYTGGETGELFF. The CDR3 DNA reads TGTGCCAGCAGTTACACAGGGGGAGAGACCGGGGAGCTGTTTTTT.